Shown below are 18 T cell receptor beta chains from a single sample sequenced in a study of T cells in Graves' hyperthyroidism and ophthalmopathy. The TCR beta CDR3 regions underwent amplification using RNA transcripts as the source. The TCR CDR3 first-round RT-PCR relied on the HTBI primer set. TCRdb analysed the multiplex PCR reads with MiXCR anew, one entry per CDR3 protein. The repertoire has hundreds of thousands of distinct CDR3 sequences, 30% to 40% of them found once; the top ten carry around 30%. The sequenced sample consisted of blood. The source of these receptors is a woman aged 40 to 50 with Graves' hyperthyroidism.

The chain combines TRBV5-1 with TRBJ1-1; the match to TRBD1 covers 7 bases. The V and J ends lost 4 bases and 7 bases, in that order; junction bases with no gene match: 7. The length of the CDR3 is 13 residues. Germline V CDR1 and CDR2: SGHRS, YFSETQ. CDR3 sequence (DNA): TGCGCCAGCAGCGTAGACAGGGCTATTGAAGCTTTCTTT. Its translation is CASSVDRAIEAFF.

This clonotype occurred once. At one end, the junction sequence differs from germline, possibly due to a read error. CDR3 protein: CAISYGQGGEKLFF. CDR3 in DNA: TGTGCCATCAGTTACGGCCAGGGAGGAGAAAAACTGTTTTTT. The rearrangement links TRBV6-5 to TRBJ1-4, with D maybe TRBD1 (5 bases). Germline loops: CDR1 MNHEY, CDR2 SVGAGI. The CDR3 has 14 amino acids.

The chain joins TRBV2 to TRBJ1-1; D is unclear. Germline assignment: CDR1 SNHLY and CDR2 FYNNEI. The V gene lost 7 bases and the J gene lost 0 bases, with 12 bases spanning the gap. The CDR3 has 14 amino acids. The CDR3 protein is CASMAGAMNTEAFF. The CDR3 DNA reads as TGTGCCAGCATGGCAGGAGCGATGAACACTGAAGCTTTCTTT. Variable domain in full (rest from reference TRBV2 and TRBJ1-1): EPEVTQTPSHQVTQMGQEVILRCVPISNHLYFYWYRQILGQKVEFLVSFYNNEISEKSEIFDDQFSVERPDGSNFTLKIRSTKLEDSAMYFCASMAGAMNTEAFFGQGTRLTVV.

This chain links TRBV27 with TRBJ1-2; 7 nucleotides agree with TRBD1. There are 14 residues in the CDR3. The V gene end was trimmed by 5 bases and the J gene end by 11 bases; junction bases not matched to a gene: 14. The germline V gene has CDR1 MNHEY and CDR2 SMNVEV (reference sequence). For the CDR3, the DNA is TGTGCCAGCAGTCTCAGGGGGTTTGGTCAGGTATACACCTTC. It translates to CASSLRGFGQVYTF.

The table lists this clonotype with many counts. The rearrangement joins TRBV13 to TRBJ1-1; D is perhaps TRBD1 (6 bases). The ends were cut back, 5 bases at V and 1 base at J, with 11 bases in the middle. The CDR3 covers 14 residues. Germline V CDR1 and CDR2: PRHDT, FYEKMQ (reference sequence). The CDR3 DNA reads TGTGCCAGCAGCACGAGGGGGTGGAACACTGAAGCTTTCTTT. It is translated as CASSTRGWNTEAFF.

The chain links TRBV7-2 to TRBJ2-5; possible D gene TRBD2, 6 bases. This CDR3 has 17 amino acids. Germline V lookup: CDR1 SGHTA, CDR2 FQGNSA. V was shortened by 0 bases and J by 11 bases, with 25 bases between the two germline ends. This CDR3 is CASSLAPNGRAADTQYF. The DNA of the CDR3 is TGTGCCAGCAGCTTAGCGCCGAACGGGAGAGCGGCAGATACGCAGTACTTC.

The gene calls are TRBV20-1 and TRBJ2-7; TRBD2 might be the D (6 bases). The V gene's germline CDR1 is DFQATT and CDR2 SNEGSKA (reference sequence). V was trimmed by 5 bases and J by 3 bases, leaving 8 bases between them. The CDR3 runs 11 residues. This CDR3 is CSAGEDYEQYF. For the CDR3, the DNA is TGCAGTGCTGGGGAGGACTACGAGCAGTACTTC.

There are many counts of this clonotype. The chain is built from TRBV11-2 and TRBJ1-2; D might be TRBD1 (5 bases). The germline V gene encodes CDR1 SGHAT and CDR2 FQNNGV. V dropped 5 bases and J dropped 5 bases, with 18 bases sitting between them. This CDR3 is built from 15 residues. The CDR3 region is CASSPGRVQLYGYTF. In nucleotides, the CDR3 is TGTGCCAGCAGCCCAGGCAGGGTCCAGTTGTATGGCTACACCTTC.

V gene TRBV20-1 combines with J gene TRBJ1-2; D ambiguous. In germline, CDR1 is DFQATT, CDR2 SNEGSKA (reference sequence). CDR3 size: 12 residues. V was pared by 5 bases and J by 4 bases, with 11 bases between. The CDR3 region is CSAHNSPYGYTF. The CDR3 DNA reads as TGCAGTGCTCATAACAGCCCCTATGGCTACACCTTC.

In this sample, this clonotype turned up a few times. One junction end disagrees with the germline gene, perhaps due to a read error. The chain employs TRBV10-3 and TRBJ1-5, with D tentatively TRBD1 (6 bases). This CDR3 is built from 14 residues. Germline V lookup: CDR1 ENHRY, CDR2 SYGVKD. The DNA of the CDR3 is TGTGCCAGCAGTTACGGGGGCGCGGCTCAGCCCCAGCATTTT. Residues: CASSYGGAAQPQHF.

This chain connects TRBV30 to TRBJ1-5; the D gene is possibly TRBD1 (6 bases). Deletions cut 6 bases from V and 3 bases from J, with 12 bases between. The length of the CDR3 is 13 residues. CDR1 and CDR2 (germline): GTSNPN, SVGIG (reference sequence). CDR3 coding DNA: TGTGCCTGCCAGGACAGAAACAATCAGCCCCAGCATTTT. As protein: CACQDRNNQPQHF.

A few counts support this clonotype. The V call is TRBV6-5, the J call TRBJ1-5; D unclear. CDR3 length: 15 residues. With 5 bases removed from V and 3 bases from J, the gap between germline ends came to 14 bases. Germline CDR1 reads MNHEY; CDR2 reads SVGAGI. CDR3 DNA: TGTGCCAGCAGTGAAGGATCACTTACCAATCAGCCCCAGCATTTT. Amino acids: CASSEGSLTNQPQHF.

This clonotype has a handful of counts. The CDR3 coding sequence is TGTGCCAGTAGTATAACGGGAAGCGGCTATGGCTACACCTTC. Translating gives CASSITGSGYGYTF. This rearrangement joins TRBV19 to TRBJ1-2, with unresolved D. Trimming took 2 bases from V and 4 from J, leaving 11 bases between them. The CDR3 has 14 residues. The germline V gene has CDR1 LNHDA and CDR2 SQIVND (reference sequence).

At least ten counts were recorded for this clonotype. The CDR3 DNA follows: TGCGCCAGCAGCGCGGATACCCTGGGCGGCACTGAAGCTTTCTTT. Its protein product is CASSADTLGGTEAFF. The V and J genes are TRBV5-1 and TRBJ1-1, with D unclear. The CDR3 runs to 15 residues. Germline V gives CDR1 SGHRS, CDR2 YFSETQ. V was trimmed by 4 bases and J by 4 bases, leaving 17 bases between them.

J is TRBJ2-5 and V is TRBV29-1, with D perhaps TRBD1 or TRBD2 (5 bases each). The CDR3 loop spans 13 amino acids. V was shortened by 7 bases and J by 4 bases, with 16 bases between the two germline ends. Germline assignment: CDR1 SQVTM and CDR2 ANQGSEA. The CDR3 DNA reads TGCAGCGCTTTCCTTGGGGACGGAGAGACCCAGTACTTC. Translating it yields CSAFLGDGETQYF.

This clonotype was observed a handful of times. The chain links TRBV7-2 to TRBJ1-1; D possibly corresponds to TRBD1 (6 bases). CDR3 size: 16 residues. From germline, CDR1 is SGHTA and CDR2 FQGNSA. V shed 1 base and J shed 4 bases, with 16 bases lying between them. CDR3 DNA sequence: TGTGCCAGCAGCTTAGTTGGGTCAGGGGTTGTCACTGAAGCTTTCTTT. Protein sequence: CASSLVGSGVVTEAFF.

Worth noting for this clonotype: This may be a read error: a much more frequent sequence differs by one nucleotide. This sequence joins TRBV19 and TRBJ1-3; D is uncertain. CDR1 is LNHDA, CDR2 SQIVND, per germline (reference sequence). V was trimmed by 3 bases and J by 0 bases, leaving 3 bases between them. The CDR3 is made up of 13 amino acids. CDR3 residues: CASSMASGNTIYF. For the CDR3, the DNA is TGTGCCAGTAGTATGGCCTCTGGAAACACCATATATTTT.

In its sample, this clonotype was seen once. Germline and junction disagree at one end, which may indicate a read error. The rearrangement joins TRBV7-8 to TRBJ2-7, with a tentative D call TRBD2 (6 bases). From germline, CDR1 is SGHVS and CDR2 FQNEAQ. The CDR3 is 13 amino acids. DNA of the CDR3: TGTGCCAGCAGCTTAGCTAGCGGTCACACCGGGGACTTC. Translating gives CASSLASGHTGDF.